The T cell receptor beta chain under discussion was sequenced for a study of T cell changes during pregnancy in multiple sclerosis. Assay used: immunoSEQ multiplex PCR; TCRdb lists only in-frame clones, some missing. The sample lists 20,000 to 25,000 clones, more than 75% occurring once. This sequence originates from a female donor in good health, enrolled as a control in a pregnancy study. This sample comprised CD8+ T cells from peripheral blood mononuclear cells, obtained in the first trimester of pregnancy.

The CDR3 loop reads CASSPTKYNEQFF. DNA for the CDR3: TGTGCCAGCAGTCCCACTAAATACAATGAGCAGTTCTTC. The chain is built from TRBV27 and TRBJ2-1; D gene unclear. The CDR3 spans 13 residues. V lost 5 bases to trimming and J lost 4 bases, with 9 bases between them. Looked up from germline, CDR1 is MNHEY and CDR2 is SMNVEV (reference sequence).